The 28 T cell receptor beta chains reported below all come from one sample, sequenced in a study of blood T cell repertoires in COVID-19. Assay: immunoSEQ multiplex PCR; the TCRdb copy retains only in-frame clones and omits some. This sample yields around 69,000 clones, of which approximately 85% are seen a single time; 20% to 25% belongs to the top ten. The sequencing sample was made of peripheral blood. These receptors were collected from a man between 45 and 60 years old with acute or convalescent COVID-19.

V gene TRBV5-1 combines with J gene TRBJ2-2; 10 positions match TRBD1. The germline CDR1 and CDR2 sequences are SGHRS and YFSETQ. The CDR3 extends over 15 amino acids. The J segment lost 6 bases and the V segment lost 4 bases, leaving 6 bases of the junction unmatched. The CDR3 loop reads CASSLGTGEAGELFF. In nucleotides, the CDR3 is TGCGCCAGCAGCCTAGGGACAGGGGAGGCCGGGGAGCTGTTTTTT.

The V and J genes are TRBV7-2 and TRBJ2-5, with D tentatively TRBD1 (6 bases). This CDR3 is 13 amino acids long. V lost 3 bases, J lost 5 bases, and 10 bases lay in between. The germline V gene encodes CDR1 SGHTA and CDR2 FQGNSA. CDR3 loop: CASSFDRRETQYF. CDR3 sequence (DNA): TGTGCCAGCAGCTTCGACAGGAGGGAGACCCAGTACTTC.

V usage is TRBV7-8 and J usage is TRBJ2-5; tentatively, D is TRBD1 (7 bases). V was clipped by 1 base and J by 6 bases, with 18 bases between them. CDR3 length: 16 amino acids. Germline loops: CDR1 SGHVS, CDR2 FQNEAQ. The CDR3 loop is CASSLVGRAGGKTQYF. CDR3 bases: TGTGCCAGCAGCTTAGTAGGGCGGGCAGGGGGGAAGACCCAGTACTTC.

The chain couples TRBV7-8 to TRBJ2-7; D is perhaps TRBD1 (6 bases). Trimming took 2 bases from V and 6 from J, leaving 14 bases between them. The V gene's germline CDR1 is SGHVS and CDR2 FQNEAQ. The CDR3 length is 14 residues. As DNA, the CDR3 is TGTGCCAGCAGCTTATCTGGGGGCCTCTTCGAGCAGTACTTC. It codes for CASSLSGGLFEQYF. Full variable domain (rest looked up from reference TRBV7-8 and TRBJ2-7): GAGVSQSPRYKVAKRGQDVALRCDPISGHVSLFWYQQALGQGPEFLTYFQNEAQLDKSGLPSDRFFAERPEGSVSTLKIQRTQQEDSAVYLCASSLSGGLFEQYFGPGTRLTVT.

This sequence joins TRBV6-5 and TRBJ1-2; 7 bases are a match to TRBD1. The germline V gene has CDR1 MNHEY and CDR2 SVGAGI. Unmatched junction bases numbered 4, after V lost 4 bases and J lost 2 bases. This CDR3 comprises 14 residues. The CDR3 coding sequence is TGTGCCAGCAGTTTCGACAGGGCCAACTATGGCTACACCTTC. This codes for CASSFDRANYGYTF.

This chain uses TRBV19 with TRBJ2-2, with D possibly TRBD1 on 5 matching bases. This CDR3 is built from 18 residues. The germline V and J ends were trimmed by 5 bases and 0 bases, with 19 bases remaining between them. CDR1 and CDR2 (germline): LNHDA, SQIVND (reference sequence). The CDR3 bases are TGTGCCAGTAGTGGAAAATTTACAGGTTCCGCGAACACCGGGGAGCTGTTTTTT. This encodes CASSGKFTGSANTGELFF.

The gene calls are TRBV10-2 and TRBJ2-5; 8 nucleotides agree with TRBD2. The V segment lost 3 bases and the J segment 5 bases; nucleotides outside the gene matches: 8. The length of the CDR3 is 15 residues. The germline V gene encodes CDR1 WSHSY and CDR2 SAAADI. This CDR3 reads CASSDWLAGIETQYF. CDR3 DNA: TGCGCCAGCAGTGATTGGCTAGCGGGTATTGAGACCCAGTACTTC.

About this clone: Other DNA sequences in this sample translate to the same CDR3. This rearrangement joins TRBV5-1 to TRBJ2-3; a possible D gene is TRBD2 (5 bases). V lost 0 bases to trimming and J lost 0 bases, with 8 bases between them. Germline V gene lookup returns CDR1 SGHRS and CDR2 YFSETQ. The CDR3 has 15 amino acids. CDR3 sequence (DNA): TGCGCCAGCAGCTTGGGCCCGGGGAGCACAGATACGCAGTATTTT. Encoded protein: CASSLGPGSTDTQYF. The whole variable domain, filled in from reference TRBV5-1 and TRBJ2-3, reads KAGVTQTPRYLIKTRGQQVTLSCSPISGHRSVSWYQQTPGQGLQFLFEYFSETQRNKGNFPGRFSGRQFSNSRSEMNVSTLELGDSALYLCASSLGPGSTDTQYFGPGTRLTVL.

This rearrangement joins TRBV5-1 to TRBJ1-2; 9 nucleotides line up with TRBD1. Trimming at V came to 5 bases and at J to 6 bases, leaving 14 bases not matched to a gene. The germline CDR1 and CDR2 sequences are SGHRS and YFSETQ. CDR3 length: 16 residues. DNA for the CDR3: TGCGCCAGCAGTGGGGACAGGGACAGATTATTGCATGGCTACACCTTC. Protein: CASSGDRDRLLHGYTF.

This sequence joins TRBV11-2 and TRBJ1-1; a weak D match, TRBD1 (6 bases). This CDR3 is 13 amino acids long. CDR1 and CDR2 (germline): SGHAT, FQNNGV. Trimming removed 5 bases from V and 6 bases from J, with 13 bases in between. The CDR3 coding sequence is TGTGCCAGCAGCGAATGGGGGGGCGCTGAAGCTTTCTTT. It yields the protein CASSEWGGAEAFF.

V is TRBV29-1 and J is TRBJ2-1, with 9 nucleotides matching TRBD2. The CDR3 covers 13 residues. Germline V gives CDR1 SQVTM, CDR2 ANQGSEA. V lost 7 bases to trimming and J lost 7 bases; unmatched junction nucleotides: 8. CDR3 DNA: TGCAGCGGCGTAGCGGGGGCGTGGAATGAGCAGTTCTTC. Its translation: CSGVAGAWNEQFF.

The rearrangement links TRBV5-7 to TRBJ1-2; weak D call: TRBD1 (6 bases). TRBV5-7 is an open reading frame, and its role is uncertain. V was cut by 0 bases and J by 6 bases, with 12 bases left in between. This CDR3 has 14 amino acids. The CDR3 nucleotides are TGTGCCAGCAGCTTGGGGGCAGGGGTTAATGGCTACACCTTC. This gives the protein CASSLGAGVNGYTF.

There are a few counts of this clone. The chain links TRBV6-5 to TRBJ1-5; a weak D match, TRBD1 (5 bases). The V gene lost 4 bases and the J gene lost 4 bases, with 8 bases spanning the gap. CDR1 MNHEY and CDR2 SVGAGI come from the germline V gene. This CDR3 region has 13 residues. The chain's CDR3 is CASSWGENQPQHF. CDR3 bases: TGTGCCAGCAGTTGGGGGGAGAATCAGCCCCAGCATTTT.

The V gene is TRBV6-5, the J gene TRBJ1-6; TRBD1 matches 8 bases. Germline V gene sequence: CDR1 MNHEY, CDR2 SVGAGI. The CDR3 contains 15 residues. V lost 7 bases and J lost 4; bases outside the gene matches: 6. The CDR3 sequence: CASITGGFYNSPLHF. The CDR3 coding sequence is TGTGCCAGCATCACAGGGGGATTTTATAATTCACCCCTCCACTTT.

The J gene is TRBJ2-3, the V gene TRBV5-4; possible D gene TRBD2, 5 bases. Germline CDR1 and CDR2: SGHNT and YYREEE (reference sequence). CDR3 length: 15 residues. V lost 2 bases and J 4 bases, leaving 14 bases between the germline ends. Written as DNA, the CDR3 is TGTGCCAGCAGCTTTGGACTTGGTCAAGCAGATACGCAGTATTTT. It translates to CASSFGLGQADTQYF.

The chain couples TRBV30 to TRBJ2-7, with D perhaps TRBD1 (5 bases). This CDR3 is 12 amino acids long. V was pared by 3 bases and J by 2 bases, with 8 bases between. The germline gives CDR1 GTSNPN, CDR2 SVGIG (reference sequence). The CDR3 DNA reads as TGTGCCTGGAGCCAGGGAACCTACGAGCAGTACTTC. Translated, it gives CAWSQGTYEQYF.

The chain combines TRBV5-6 with TRBJ1-6; D is unclear. Germline CDR1 and CDR2: SGHDT and YYEEEE. The CDR3 length is 16 residues. Deletions cut 4 bases from V and 0 bases from J, with 11 bases between. CDR3 region: CASSDEANSYNSPLHF. CDR3 DNA: TGTGCCAGCAGCGACGAGGCGAACTCCTATAATTCACCCCTCCACTTT.

The chain links TRBV6-5 to TRBJ1-6; D remains unclear. Deletions cut 4 bases from V and 4 bases from J, with 8 bases between. The CDR3 totals 14 residues. Per the germline V gene, CDR1 is MNHEY and CDR2 is SVGAGI. For the CDR3, the DNA is TGTGCCAGCAGTTCTATAGCGTATAATTCACCCCTCCACTTT. It encodes CASSSIAYNSPLHF.

The V gene is TRBV18, the J gene TRBJ2-2; TRBD2 agrees at 12 bases. This CDR3 has 18 amino acids. Trimming cost V 1 base and J 2 bases; bases outside gene matches: 5. Germline V gives CDR1 KGHSH, CDR2 LQKENI. The CDR3 coding sequence is TGTGCCAGCTCACCACTGACTAGCGGGGGATTCAACACCGGGGAGCTGTTTTTT. This translates into CASSPLTSGGFNTGELFF.

In DNA form, the CDR3 reads TGTGCCAGTAACAGCGGGGAACAGACCCAGTACTTC. Protein product: CASNSGEQTQYF. V gene TRBV19 combines with J gene TRBJ2-5; 7 bases match TRBD2. Germline-derived CDR1 and CDR2 are LNHDA and SQIVND (reference sequence). The CDR3 spans 12 residues. V lost 7 bases to trimming and J lost 6 bases; unmatched junction nucleotides: 5.

This rearrangement joins TRBV9 to TRBJ2-3, with 11 nucleotides matching TRBD2. This CDR3 spans 17 amino acids. J gave up 5 bases and V 0 bases, and 8 bases lay outside the gene matches. Germline V gene lookup returns CDR1 SGDLS and CDR2 YYNGEE. In DNA form, the CDR3 reads TGTGCCAGCAGCGTAGGGCTAGCGGGGGGTCTGCAAGATACGCAGTATTTT. Protein: CASSVGLAGGLQDTQYF.

This clone was counted once. J is TRBJ2-1 and V is TRBV5-5; maybe TRBD2 (6 bases). The CDR3 loop spans 15 amino acids. Germline assignment: CDR1 SGHKS and CDR2 YYEKEE (reference sequence). V lost 5 bases to trimming and J lost 6 bases, with 18 bases between them. CDR3 sequence: CASSFAGTGGNEQFF. Here the CDR3 DNA reads TGTGCCAGCAGTTTCGCCGGGACCGGGGGCAATGAGCAGTTCTTC. Complete variable domain (other parts from reference TRBV5-5 and TRBJ2-1): DAGVTQSPTHLIKTRGQQVTLRCSPISGHKSVSWYQQVLGQGPQFIFQYYEKEERGRGNFPDRFSARQFPNYSSELNVNALLLGDSALYLCASSFAGTGGNEQFFGPGTRLTVL.

This chain's CDR3 is CASSPITDNSGNTIYF. CDR3 sequence (DNA): TGTGCCAGCAGCCCTATTACAGACAACTCTGGAAACACCATATATTTT. The chain employs TRBV3-1 (or the pseudogene TRBV3-2) and TRBJ1-3, with D uncertain. The length of the CDR3 is 16 residues. V was trimmed by 4 bases and J by 0 bases, leaving 13 bases between them. CDR1 and CDR2 from the germline V gene are LGHDT and YNNKEL (reference sequence).

This clone was recorded once. The V and J genes are TRBV10-1 and TRBJ2-3; 8 bases agree with TRBD2. There are 14 residues in the CDR3. V gave up 3 bases and J gave up 3 bases; unmatched junction bases: 2. Germline V gene lookup returns CDR1 WNHNN and CDR2 SYGVQD (reference sequence). In DNA form, the CDR3 reads TGCGCCAGCAGTGAAAGCGGGGGTACAGATACGCAGTATTTT. Protein product: CASSESGGTDTQYF.

This chain uses TRBV4-1 with TRBJ2-3; 10 positions agree with TRBD2. After removal of 2 bases from V and 4 bases from J, the junction contained 9 bases not matched to a gene. Germline CDR1 MGHRA, CDR2 YSYEKL. CDR3 length: 17 amino acids. The CDR3 DNA follows: TGCGCCAGCAGCCAAACCACTTCTAGCGGGGGCGCAGATACGCAGTATTTT. Translation gives CASSQTTSSGGADTQYF.

The chain joins TRBV19 to TRBJ2-7; D possibly corresponds to TRBD1 (8 bases). This CDR3 is built from 13 residues. Germline V lookup: CDR1 LNHDA, CDR2 SQIVND (reference sequence). V gave up 6 bases and J gave up 4 bases, with 13 bases separating them. CDR3 residues: CASSPQGGYEQYV. CDR3 nucleotide sequence: TGTGCCAGTAGCCCACAGGGGGGGTACGAGCAGTACGTC.

The chain carries TRBV3-1 (or the pseudogene TRBV3-2) and TRBJ2-5; 8 bases are shared with TRBD1. This CDR3 has 16 residues. CDR1 is LGHDT and CDR2 is YNNKEL in the germline V gene (reference sequence). V trimming: 1 base; J trimming: 5 bases; junction bases outside the gene matches: 9. The CDR3 loop reads CASSQAAAGGFETQYF. In DNA, the CDR3 is TGTGCCAGCAGCCAAGCGGCTGCAGGGGGCTTCGAGACCCAGTACTTC.

This clone was seen just once. The chain couples TRBV5-6 to TRBJ1-4; D ambiguous. V dropped 0 bases and J dropped 1 base, with 4 bases sitting between them. The length of the CDR3 is 14 residues. Germline CDR1 and CDR2: SGHDT and YYEEEE. CDR3 bases: TGTGCCAGCAGCTTGGGACTAACTAATGAAAAACTGTTTTTT. Its protein product is CASSLGLTNEKLFF.